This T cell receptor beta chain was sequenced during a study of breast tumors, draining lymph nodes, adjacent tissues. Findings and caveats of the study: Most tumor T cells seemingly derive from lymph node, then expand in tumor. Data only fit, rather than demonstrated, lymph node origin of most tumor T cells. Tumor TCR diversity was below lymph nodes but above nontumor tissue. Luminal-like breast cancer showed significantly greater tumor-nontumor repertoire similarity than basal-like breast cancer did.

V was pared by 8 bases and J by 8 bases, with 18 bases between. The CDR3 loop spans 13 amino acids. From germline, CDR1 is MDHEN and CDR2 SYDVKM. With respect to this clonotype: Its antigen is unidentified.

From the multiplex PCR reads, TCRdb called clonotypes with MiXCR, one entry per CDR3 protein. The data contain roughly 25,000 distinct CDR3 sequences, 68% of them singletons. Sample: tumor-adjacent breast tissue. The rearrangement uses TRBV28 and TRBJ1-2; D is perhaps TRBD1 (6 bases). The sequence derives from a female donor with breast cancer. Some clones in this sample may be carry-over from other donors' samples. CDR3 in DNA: TGTGCCAGCGGAACAGGGACTGCTAGAGGCTACACCTTC. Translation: CASGTGTARGYTF.